This TCR beta chain was sequenced for a study of cytomegalovirus exposure and HLA in healthy donors. For the study at large: A preliminary data release comprised 70 million to 95 million unique TCRs obtained from HLA-typed donors. The study's findings and limits: One cluster of highly shared sequence variants probably arose as a sequencing artifact.

On this clone: Its target is unknown.

The PCR ran on 60 Vbeta and 13 Jbeta primers. Data came from immunoSEQ multiplex PCR; TCRdb stores just in-frame clones and leaves some out. The sample lists roughly 99,000 clones, roughly 80% seen once, with about 2.5% in the top ten. CDR3 length: 16 amino acids. V lost 5 bases, J lost 7 bases, and 8 bases stayed unmatched. The germline gives CDR1 SEHNR, CDR2 FQNEAQ (reference sequence). The chain has TRBV7-9 and TRBJ1-6; 10 nucleotides agree with TRBD1. Sequenced: PBMCs. The clonotype was recovered from a man aged 25 to 45 in good health and CMV-seropositive. The CDR3, as DNA: TGTGCCAGCAGCCCCGGGACAGGGGAGCGAAATTCACCCCTCCACTTT. The encoded protein is CASSPGTGERNSPLHF. The complete variable domain, with remaining parts taken from reference TRBV7-9 and TRBJ1-6, reads DTGVSQNPRHKITKRGQNVTFRCDPISEHNRLYWYRQTLGQGPEFLTYFQNEAQLEKSRLLSDRFSAERPKGSFSTLEIQRTEQGDSAMYLCASSPGTGERNSPLHFGNGTRLTVT.